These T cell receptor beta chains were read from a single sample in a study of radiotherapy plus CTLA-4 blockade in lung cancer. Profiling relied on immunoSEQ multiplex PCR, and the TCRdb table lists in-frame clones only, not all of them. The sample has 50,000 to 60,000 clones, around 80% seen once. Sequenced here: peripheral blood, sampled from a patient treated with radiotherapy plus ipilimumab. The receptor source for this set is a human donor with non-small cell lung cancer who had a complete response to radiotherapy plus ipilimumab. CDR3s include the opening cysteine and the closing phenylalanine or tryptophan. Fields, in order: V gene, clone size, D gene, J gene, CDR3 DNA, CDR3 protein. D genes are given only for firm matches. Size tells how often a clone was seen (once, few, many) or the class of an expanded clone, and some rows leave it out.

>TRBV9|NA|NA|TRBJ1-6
TGTGCCAGCAGCGTAGTACAGGATAATTCACCCCTCCACTTT
CASSVVQDNSPLHF
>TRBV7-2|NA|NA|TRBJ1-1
TGTGCCAGCAGCTTAAAAGGAGTAGAAGCTTTCTTT
CASSLKGVEAFF
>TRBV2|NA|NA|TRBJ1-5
TGTGCCAGCAATCAGTCTCCGATTAATCAGCCCCAGCATTTT
CASNQSPINQPQHF
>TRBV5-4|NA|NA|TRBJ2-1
TGTGCCAGCAGCTTCCGGGGATCCTACAATGAGCAGTTCTTC
CASSFRGSYNEQFF
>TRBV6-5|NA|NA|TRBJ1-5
TGTGCCAGCAGTTATCCCCCGGCGATACGACGAGGGCCCCAGCATTTT
CASSYPPAIRRGPQHF
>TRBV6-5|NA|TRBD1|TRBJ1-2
TGTGCCAGCACCCTCAGGGGGCTCGGCTACACCTTC
CASTLRGLGYTF
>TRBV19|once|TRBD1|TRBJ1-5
TGTGCCAGTAGCGTAGACAGGGGGACTAATCAGCCCCAGCATTTT
CASSVDRGTNQPQHF
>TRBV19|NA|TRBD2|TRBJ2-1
TGTGCCACCGTAGCGGGAGTGGGGAATGAGCAGTTCTTC
CATVAGVGNEQFF
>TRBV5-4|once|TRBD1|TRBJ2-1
TGTGCCAGCAGCTTATCCGGGACAGGGAACAATGAGCAGTTCTTC
CASSLSGTGNNEQFF
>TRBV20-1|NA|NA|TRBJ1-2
TGCAGCCCCGGGGTAGGAGACGGCTACACCTTC
CSPGVGDGYTF
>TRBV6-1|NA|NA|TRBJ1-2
TGTGCCAGCAGGGAATTGACTGGATATGGCTACACCTTC
CASRELTGYGYTF
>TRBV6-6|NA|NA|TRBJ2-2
TGTGCCAGCAGACTTGTCGGGGAGCTGTTTTTT
CASRLVGELFF
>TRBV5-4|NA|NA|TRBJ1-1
TGTGCCAGCAGCCCTAATCCCGGGGGTGCAACCGAAGCTTTCTTT
CASSPNPGGATEAFF
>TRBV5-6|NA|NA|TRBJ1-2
TGTGCCAGCAGCTTGGGCAGGCTCCTTTATGGCTACACCTTC
CASSLGRLLYGYTF
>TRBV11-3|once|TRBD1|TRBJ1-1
TGTGCCAGCACCCCGGACAGGGCGAACACTGAAGCTTTCTTT
CASTPDRANTEAFF
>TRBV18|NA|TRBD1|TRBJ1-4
TGTGCCAGCTCACCAACCGACAGGGAAAACGAAAAACTGTTTTTT
CASSPTDRENEKLFF
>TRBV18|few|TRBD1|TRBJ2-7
TGTGCCAGCTCTGGGGGACAGGGAACCTACGAGCAGTACTTC
CASSGGQGTYEQYF
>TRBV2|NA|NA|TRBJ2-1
TGTGCCAGCAGTGAAGCATTGACAGGCGAGCAGTTCTTC
CASSEALTGEQFF
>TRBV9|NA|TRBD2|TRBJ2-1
TGTGCCAGCAGCGTAGCTTGGCAGCGGGGATACAATGAGCAGTTCTTC
CASSVAWQRGYNEQFF
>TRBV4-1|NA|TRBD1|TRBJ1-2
TGCGCCAGCAGCCAAGCTACAGGGGTTCCGAGCTATGGCTACACCTTC
CASSQATGVPSYGYTF
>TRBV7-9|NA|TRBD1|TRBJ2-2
TGTGCCAGCAGCTTCCCGGGACAGTTTAACACCGGGGAGCTGTTTTTT
CASSFPGQFNTGELFF
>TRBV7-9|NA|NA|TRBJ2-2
TGTGCCAGCAGCTTAGTTCTAGTCGCCGGGGAGCTGTTTTTT
CASSLVLVAGELFF
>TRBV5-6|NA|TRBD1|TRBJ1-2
TGTGCCAGCAGCTTGGCCTCGACAGGGAGAGGAGGCTACACCTTC
CASSLASTGRGGYTF
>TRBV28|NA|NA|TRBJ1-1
TGTGCCAGCAGGGGCCCCTGGACTGAAGCTTTCTTT
CASRGPWTEAFF
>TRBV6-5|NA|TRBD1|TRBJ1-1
TGTGCCAGCACCCGAGGGGGCAGCACTGAAGCTTTCTTT
CASTRGGSTEAFF
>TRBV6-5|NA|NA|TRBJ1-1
TGTGCCAGCAGTAGGGGGGGGGCCTGGGTCACTGAAGCTTTCTTT
CASSRGGAWVTEAFF
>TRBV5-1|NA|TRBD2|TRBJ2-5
TGCGCCAGCAGCTTGGAGGGGCGGGGGGGCCAAGAGACCCAGTACTTC
CASSLEGRGGQETQYF
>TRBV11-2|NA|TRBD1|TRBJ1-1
TGTGCCAGCAGCTCCTACAGGGGGAACACTGAAGCTTTCTTT
CASSSYRGNTEAFF
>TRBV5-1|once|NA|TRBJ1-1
TGCGCCAGCAGCAACAACCGGGTAGAGTTGAACACTGAAGCTTTCTTT
CASSNNRVELNTEAFF
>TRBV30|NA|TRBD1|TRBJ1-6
TGTGCCTGGAGTGCCGGGACAGGGGACTCACCCCTCCACTTT
CAWSAGTGDSPLHF
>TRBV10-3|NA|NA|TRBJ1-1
TGTGCCATCAGTGACCCCGCTTGGAGGGATTGGGCTTTCTTT
CAISDPAWRDWAFF
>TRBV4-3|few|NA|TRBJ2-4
TGCGCCAGCAGCCAATCTGTCAGAAACATTCAGTACTTC
CASSQSVRNIQYF
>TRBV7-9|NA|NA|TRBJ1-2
TGTGCCAGCAGCCCAGGGAGGGGGGGCGCTGGCTATGGCTACACCTTC
CASSPGRGGAGYGYTF
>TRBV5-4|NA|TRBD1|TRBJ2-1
TGTGCCAGCAGCTTGGGTAGGGGGCCTTACAATGAGCAGTTCTTC
CASSLGRGPYNEQFF
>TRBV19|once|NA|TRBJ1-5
TGTGCCAGTAGTATAGACCCGGATCAGCCCCAGCATTTT
CASSIDPDQPQHF
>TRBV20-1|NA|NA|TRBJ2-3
TGCAGTGCTAGACCTCCCCAGGTTTTT
CSARPPQVF
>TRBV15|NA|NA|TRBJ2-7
TGTGCCACCAGCAGAGGTGAGGTTAACGCCTACGAGCAGTACTTC
CATSRGEVNAYEQYF
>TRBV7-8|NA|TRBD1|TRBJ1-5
TGTGCCAGCAGCTACCGGGACAGATCAATCAATCAGCCCCAGCATTTT
CASSYRDRSINQPQHF
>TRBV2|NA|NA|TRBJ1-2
TGTGCCAGCAGTATCCATGACTTAACCCCCTACACCTTC
CASSIHDLTPYTF
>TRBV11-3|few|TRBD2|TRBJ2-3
TGTGCCAGCAGCTCAGGACTAGCTTCCCCTGGGGCAGATACGCAGTATTTT
CASSSGLASPGADTQYF
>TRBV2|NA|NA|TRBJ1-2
TGTGCCAGCAGTGAAGGTACAGGGTTGGTCTATGGCTACACCTTC
CASSEGTGLVYGYTF
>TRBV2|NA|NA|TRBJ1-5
TGTGCCAGCCACCGGGACACCAATCAGCCCCAGCATTTT
CASHRDTNQPQHF
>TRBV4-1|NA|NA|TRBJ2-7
TGCGCCAGCAGCCAACCAGGGGTCCCGCCGGGCGAGCAGTACTTC
CASSQPGVPPGEQYF
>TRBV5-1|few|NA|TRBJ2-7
TGCGCCAGCAGCTTGGACGACTCCCACAAGCTATTC
CASSLDDSHKLF